This passage covers 30 T cell receptor beta chains from one sample sequenced in a study of blood T cells in healthy people across ages. Sample-barcoded 5' priming and a J-beta primer mix drove a second PCR of roughly 7 to 11 cycles. TCRdb processed the 5' RACE reads anew with MiXCR; each CDR3 protein has one entry. Seen here are about a million distinct CDR3 sequences, under 40% observed once, and the top ten hold around 12%. The source material was blood. The receptors here all came from a young man in good health.

This chain links TRBV7-8 with TRBJ2-1; weak D call: TRBD1 (5 bases). Germline V gene data show CDR1 as SGHVS and CDR2 as FQNEAQ. Deletions cut 5 bases from V and 0 bases from J, with 14 bases between. This CDR3 spans 16 amino acids. CDR3 in DNA: TGTGCCAGCAGCGCGAAGGGGCAAAGCTCCTACAATGAGCAGTTCTTC. Translating it yields CASSAKGQSSYNEQFF.

The chain links TRBV20-1 to TRBJ2-1, with D hard to call. The CDR3 length is 11 residues. V lost 3 bases and J 7 bases, leaving 7 bases between the germline ends. CDR1 and CDR2 from the germline V gene are DFQATT and SNEGSKA (reference sequence). This CDR3 is CSASRQNEQFF. CDR3 nucleotide sequence: TGCAGTGCTAGTAGGCAGAATGAGCAGTTCTTC.

The V call is TRBV28, the J call TRBJ2-5; 7 bases are shared with TRBD1. The J call may be mistaken, given a closer DNA end match to TRBJ2-4. The CDR3 has 16 residues. Germline CDR1 is MDHEN and CDR2 is SYDVKM. This CDR3 is CASSLSTDRSKNIQYF. CDR3 in DNA: TGTGCCAGCAGTTTGTCCACGGACAGGTCCAAAAACATTCAGTACTTC.

A single count supports this clonotype. A single base separates this from a much larger clone, so it may be a read error. The chain employs TRBV6-6 and TRBJ1-2; D is unresolved. The V end lost 4 bases, the J end lost 7 bases, and 19 bases lay between the germline ends. The CDR3 has 15 residues. The germline CDR1 and CDR2 sequences are MNHNY and SVGAGI (reference sequence). CDR3: CASSSRSQRFCGYTF. The CDR3 region has the DNA TGTGCCAGCAGTTCCCGGTCACAGCGTTTCTGTGGCTACACCTTC.

The chain combines TRBV7-8 with TRBJ2-1, with unresolved D. The CDR3 covers 13 residues. V was shortened by 6 bases and J by 4 bases, with 10 bases between the two germline ends. Germline V gives CDR1 SGHVS, CDR2 FQNEAQ. CDR3 region: CASREKVYNEQFF. DNA of the CDR3: TGTGCCAGCAGGGAGAAGGTGTACAATGAGCAGTTCTTC.

A few counts support this clonotype. The chain joins TRBV29-1 to TRBJ1-1, with D possibly being TRBD1 (5 bases). Trimming removed 3 bases from V and 0 bases from J, with 8 bases in between. This CDR3 is built from 13 residues. The germline gives CDR1 SQVTM, CDR2 ANQGSEA. The CDR3 region has the DNA TGCAGCGTTGACAGGGTCGTGAACACTGAAGCTTTCTTT. Residues: CSVDRVVNTEAFF.

The table lists this clonotype with a few counts. The CDR3 sequence: CASSLAPGTSGSSTDTQYF. In DNA, the CDR3 is TGTGCCAGCAGCTTGGCCCCCGGGACTAGCGGATCTAGCACAGATACGCAGTATTTT. The chain has TRBV5-6 and TRBJ2-3, with 11 bases identical to TRBD2. CDR1 is SGHDT and CDR2 is YYEEEE in the germline V gene. Trimming cost V 0 bases and J 0 bases; bases outside gene matches: 9. The CDR3 loop spans 19 amino acids.

The chain is built from TRBV28 and TRBJ1-1; 8 nucleotides line up with TRBD1. Germline CDR1 is MDHEN and CDR2 is SYDVKM. The V and J ends lost 1 base and 11 bases, in that order; junction bases with no gene match: 6. The CDR3 is 13 amino acids. The CDR3 DNA sequence: TGTGCCAGCAGTTTATCAGGGGGCGATTCGGCTTTCTTT. Translation gives CASSLSGGDSAFF.

This sequence joins TRBV3-1 and TRBJ2-1; a weak D match, TRBD1 (5 bases). Germline V CDR1 and CDR2: LGHDT, YNNKEL (reference sequence). The germline V and J ends were trimmed by 0 bases and 7 bases, with 16 bases remaining between them. CDR3 size: 16 residues. The CDR3 is CASSQETVPYLNEQFF. The CDR3 bases are TGTGCCAGCAGCCAAGAGACAGTACCTTATCTAAATGAGCAGTTCTTC.

This clonotype was picked up a small number of times. V usage is TRBV29-1 and J usage is TRBJ2-4; D might be TRBD1 (5 bases). The CDR3 sequence is 15 residues long. V was clipped by 2 bases and J by 6 bases, with 17 bases between them. Germline CDR1 and CDR2: SQVTM and ANQGSEA. CDR3 sequence: CSVEIWWGGSNIQYF. CDR3 bases: TGCAGCGTTGAAATTTGGTGGGGCGGTTCAAACATTCAGTACTTC. Complete variable domain (other parts from reference TRBV29-1 and TRBJ2-4): SAVISQKPSRDICQRGTSLTIQCQVDSQVTMMFWYRQQPGQSLTLIATANQGSEATYESGFVIDKFPISRPNLTFSTLTVSNMSPEDSSIYLCSVEIWWGGSNIQYFGAGTRLSVL.

This clonotype appeared a single time. The rearrangement uses TRBV6-5 and TRBJ2-3, with no clear D. V was clipped by 0 bases and J by 2 bases, with 21 bases between them. This CDR3 region has 19 residues. Looked up from germline, CDR1 is MNHEY and CDR2 is SVGAGI. The CDR3: CASSYSIRVSDKTTDTQYF. The CDR3 DNA is TGTGCCAGCAGTTACTCGATCCGTGTGTCTGACAAAACCACAGATACGCAGTATTTT.

The J gene is TRBJ2-3, the V gene TRBV20-1; 10 nucleotides agree with TRBD2. Germline CDR1 reads DFQATT; CDR2 reads SNEGSKA (reference sequence). This CDR3 has 14 amino acids. With V trimmed by 8 bases and J by 4 bases, 9 bases remained unmatched. The CDR3 is CSTNKRGGADTQYF. In nucleotides, the CDR3 is TGCAGTACAAACAAGCGGGGGGGAGCAGATACGCAGTATTTT.

The chain employs TRBV19 and TRBJ1-5; D uncertain. This CDR3 is built from 14 residues. V lost 3 bases and J lost 1, with 7 bases in between. In germline, CDR1 is LNHDA, CDR2 SQIVND (reference sequence). CDR3 amino acids: CASSMFASNQPQHF. As DNA, the CDR3 is TGTGCCAGTAGTATGTTCGCAAGCAATCAGCCCCAGCATTTT.

Comments on this clonotype: The conserved final phenylalanine or tryptophan is absent from the CDR3, which likely points to a read error. DNA of the CDR3: TGCGCCAGCAGCTTCGCTAGCGGGGGGGTCATCTACAATGAGCAGTTCCTC. This codes for CASSFASGGVIYNEQFL. The chain joins TRBV5-1 to TRBJ2-1; 12 bases map to TRBD2. Germline CDR1 SGHRS, CDR2 YFSETQ. V shed 2 bases, J shed 3 bases, and the junction held 6 bases outside the gene matches. This CDR3 spans 17 amino acids.

The table lists this clonotype with a few counts. The V call is TRBV12-3 or TRBV12-4, the J call TRBJ2-7; tentative D call: TRBD1 (7 bases). V was clipped by 6 bases and J by 5 bases, with 23 bases between them. CDR3 length: 16 amino acids. The CDR3 nucleotides read TGTGCCAGCAGGACACCGGGGGCAGGGGGAGGACACGAGCAGTACTTC. Translation gives CASRTPGAGGGHEQYF.

As for this clonotype: The junction and the germline gene differ at one end; a read error may be behind it. J is TRBJ2-3 and V is TRBV28; D possibly uses TRBD1 or TRBD2 (5 bases each). CDR3 length: 15 amino acids. Germline values: CDR1 MDHEN, CDR2 SYDVKM. The CDR3 loop is CACSGTGPDEDTQYF. The CDR3 bases are TGTGCCTGCAGTGGGACGGGGCCCGACGAGGATACGCAGTATTTT.

V is TRBV7-9 and J is TRBJ1-2; a possible D gene is TRBD1 (5 bases). This CDR3 spans 15 amino acids. CDR1 and CDR2 from the germline V gene are SEHNR and FQNEAQ (reference sequence). Trimming pared 0 bases from V and 8 bases from J, leaving 16 bases between. The chain's CDR3 is CASSLASSDIKGYTF. CDR3 sequence (DNA): TGTGCCAGCAGCTTAGCGAGCTCGGACATTAAGGGCTACACCTTC. The whole variable domain, filled in from reference TRBV7-9 and TRBJ1-2, reads DTGVSQNPRHKITKRGQNVTFRCDPISEHNRLYWYRQTLGQGPEFLTYFQNEAQLEKSRLLSDRFSAERPKGSFSTLEIQRTEQGDSAMYLCASSLASSDIKGYTFGSGTRLTVV.

J is TRBJ2-5 and V is TRBV28, with 7 bases lining up with TRBD1. The germline CDR1 and CDR2 sequences are MDHEN and SYDVKM. With V trimmed by 6 bases and J by 2 bases, 9 bases remained unmatched. The CDR3 loop spans 15 amino acids. The CDR3 DNA reads as TGTGCCAGCAGCCTCCGGGACAGATCACAAGAGACCCAGTACTTC. Protein sequence: CASSLRDRSQETQYF.

The rearrangement uses TRBV28 and TRBJ1-5; TRBD1 matches at 7 bases. Germline CDR1 reads MDHEN; CDR2 reads SYDVKM. J lost 0 bases, V lost 5 bases, and 13 bases had no gene match. This CDR3 spans 18 amino acids. CDR3 region: CASSPLHAYRGSNQPQHF. Here the CDR3 DNA reads TGTGCCAGCAGTCCACTCCATGCTTACAGGGGTAGCAATCAGCCCCAGCATTTT.

Concerning this clonotype: One base away lies a much larger clone, so this may be a sequencing read error. V gene TRBV7-9 combines with J gene TRBJ2-7; D remains unclear. This CDR3 comprises 14 residues. Germline-derived CDR1 and CDR2 are SEHNR and FQNEAQ (reference sequence). The germline V and J ends were trimmed by 5 bases and 0 bases, with 11 bases remaining between them. The CDR3 here is CASSVARRSYEQYF. The DNA for the CDR3 is TGTGCCAGCAGCGTGGCCAGACGCTCCTACGAGCAGTACTTC.

This clonotype was counted a few times. This chain links TRBV20-1 with TRBJ2-7, with D perhaps TRBD1 (6 bases). Germline V gene lookup returns CDR1 DFQATT and CDR2 SNEGSKA (reference sequence). This CDR3 has 13 residues. V was trimmed by 3 bases and J by 3 bases, leaving 12 bases between them. The CDR3 DNA follows: TGCAGTGCTAGTGGGCAGGGGATCTACGAGCAGTACTTC. Amino acid sequence: CSASGQGIYEQYF.

This clonotype was picked up a small number of times. The chain combines TRBV9 with TRBJ2-5; possibly TRBD1 for D (8 bases). V lost 1 base, J lost 3 bases, and 31 bases lay in between. The CDR3 runs 21 residues. CDR1 is SGDLS and CDR2 is YYNGEE in the germline V gene. The CDR3 region is CASSVLGGGDRSGGEKETQYF. CDR3 DNA: TGTGCCAGCAGCGTACTAGGCGGAGGGGACAGGAGTGGGGGGGAAAAAGAGACCCAGTACTTC.

V gene TRBV4-1 combines with J gene TRBJ1-5; D is unresolved. Per the germline V gene, CDR1 is MGHRA and CDR2 is YSYEKL. Trimming removed 0 bases at V and 3 bases at J, with 9 bases between. The length of the CDR3 is 15 residues. In DNA, the CDR3 is TGCGCCAGCAGCCAAGATAGTCGGGACAATCAGCCCCAGCATTTT. It encodes CASSQDSRDNQPQHF.

J is TRBJ1-1 and V is TRBV15; D not certain. The germline V gene encodes CDR1 LNHNV and CDR2 YYDKDF (reference sequence). CDR3 length equals 12 residues. V lost 3 bases, J lost 4 bases, and 6 bases lay in between. The CDR3 here is CATSRDGTEAFF. The DNA for the CDR3 is TGTGCCACCAGCAGGGATGGCACTGAAGCTTTCTTT. Full variable domain (rest looked up from reference TRBV15 and TRBJ1-1): DAMVIQNPRYQVTQFGKPVTLSCSQTLNHNVMYWYQQKSSQAPKLLFHYYDKDFNNEADTPDNFQSRRPNTSFCFLDIRSPGLGDTAMYLCATSRDGTEAFFGQGTRLTVV.

This chain connects TRBV6-2 or TRBV6-3 to TRBJ1-5; D is perhaps TRBD1 (5 bases). Looked up from germline, CDR1 is MNHEY and CDR2 is SVGEGT. The CDR3 spans 15 residues. The V and J ends lost 4 bases and 7 bases respectively, with 17 bases between them. CDR3 loop: CASSWDRYLGQPQHF. The CDR3 DNA follows: TGTGCCAGCAGTTGGGACCGCTACCTCGGCCAGCCCCAGCATTTT.

The genes are TRBV12-3 or TRBV12-4 and TRBJ2-3, with 9 nucleotides matching TRBD2. This CDR3 is built from 17 residues. The V and J ends lost 6 bases and 0 bases, in that order; junction bases with no gene match: 10. The DNA of the CDR3 is TGTGCCAGCAGCCCGGGACTAGCACAGACTAGCACAGATACGCAGTATTTT. This encodes CASSPGLAQTSTDTQYF.

This clonotype was detected only a few times. This sequence joins TRBV7-6 and TRBJ1-6; D uncertain. The V gene lost 5 bases and the J gene lost 7 bases, with 15 bases spanning the gap. Per germline, CDR1 SGHVS and CDR2 FNYEAQ. The CDR3 has 15 residues. Here the CDR3 reads CASSLTFNQNSPLHF. CDR3 nucleotides: TGTGCCAGCAGCCTAACTTTTAATCAGAATTCACCCCTCCACTTT.

In its sample, this clonotype was seen a few times. Sequence at one end of the junction differs from germline and may be a read error. The chain uses TRBV6-2 or TRBV6-3 and TRBJ2-1; D may be TRBD1 or TRBD2 (5 bases each). The CDR3 loop spans 15 amino acids. Germline V lookup: CDR1 MNHEY, CDR2 SVGEGT. This chain's CDR3 is CASNYRIGRREQWFF. The CDR3, as DNA: TGTGCCAGCAATTACCGTATAGGACGCAGGGAGCAGTGGTTCTTC.

This clonotype has a handful of counts. The chain links TRBV6-1 to TRBJ1-1, with D tentatively TRBD1 (6 bases). Germline CDR1 and CDR2: MNHNS and SASEGT. The CDR3 runs 14 residues. Trimming took off 0 bases at V and 5 bases at J, with 10 bases between the two ends. The CDR3 here is CASSEAGRGTEAFF. The CDR3 DNA sequence: TGTGCCAGCAGTGAAGCGGGGAGGGGGACTGAAGCTTTCTTT.

In this sample, this clonotype turned up many times. The chain joins TRBV10-3 to TRBJ2-1; D perhaps matches TRBD2 (6 bases). In germline, CDR1 is ENHRY, CDR2 SYGVKD. The CDR3 extends over 17 amino acids. The V end lost 0 bases, the J end lost 0 bases, and 12 bases lay between the germline ends. The CDR3 nucleotides read TGTGCCATCAGTGAGTCGATAGAGCGGGCCTCCTACAATGAGCAGTTCTTC. This codes for CAISESIERASYNEQFF.